This T cell receptor beta chain comes out of a study of graft-versus-host responses after intestinal transplantation. Study at large: In this cohort, recipients had multivisceral, liver-intestinal, or isolated intestinal transplants. Anti-thymocyte globulin served as induction for all recipients, who then took tacrolimus and steroids for roughly 3 years. Study-level findings and limits: Elevated graft-versus-host to host-versus-graft clonal ratios in allografts were recorded for patients with graft-donor T cell macrochimerism.

Unmatched junction bases numbered 1, after V lost 5 bases and J lost 3 bases. Germline V gene data show CDR1 as SGHDT and CDR2 as YYEEEE. There are 12 residues in the CDR3. Note on this clone: The antigen is undetermined.

TCRdb's copy holds only in-frame clones and misses some; the assay was immunoSEQ multiplex PCR. The sample holds about 35,000 clones, about 93% seen once. The genes are TRBV5-6 and TRBJ1-1, with 7 nucleotides matching TRBD1. The source of this sequence is a human donor who was the organ donor for an intestinal transplant. This sample comprised unstimulated CD8+ T cells sorted from spleen or lymph node cells, obtained before transplant. DNA for the CDR3: TGTGCCAGCAGGGACAGGTACACTGAAGCTTTCTTT. Translated: CASRDRYTEAFF.